Below, 17 T cell receptor beta chains from the same sample are listed, as sequenced in a study of blood T cell repertoires in COVID-19. Sequenced by immunoSEQ multiplex PCR; TCRdb stores in-frame clones only, minus some. The sample lists roughly 83,000 clones; about 88% were seen once. Sequencing was carried out using peripheral blood. The receptors derive from an elderly man with active or convalescent COVID-19.

V usage is TRBV5-4 and J usage is TRBJ2-3; 11 bases fit TRBD1. There are 17 residues in the CDR3. V shed 3 bases, J shed 4 bases, and the junction held 10 bases outside the gene matches. From germline, CDR1 is SGHNT and CDR2 YYREEE (reference sequence). CDR3 coding DNA: TGTGCCAGCAGCTCTGAAAGGGACAGGGGGTATGCAGATACGCAGTATTTT. Translating gives CASSSERDRGYADTQYF. Supplemented by reference TRBV5-4 and TRBJ2-3, the full variable domain reads ETGVTQSPTHLIKTRGQQVTLRCSSQSGHNTVSWYQQALGQGPQFIFQYYREEENGRGNFPPRFSGLQFPNYSSELNVNALELDDSALYLCASSSERDRGYADTQYFGPGTRLTVL.

This chain joins TRBV7-9 and TRBJ2-1, with D possibly being TRBD2 (5 bases). CDR3 length: 16 residues. With 5 bases removed from V and 3 bases from J, the gap between germline ends came to 17 bases. The germline gives CDR1 SEHNR, CDR2 FQNEAQ (reference sequence). This CDR3 reads CASSPISGNGYNEQFF. The CDR3 region has the DNA TGTGCCAGCAGCCCTATCTCCGGGAACGGCTACAATGAGCAGTTCTTC.

This chain connects TRBV9 to TRBJ1-6, with 7 bases lining up with TRBD1. Germline-derived CDR1 and CDR2 are SGDLS and YYNGEE. Unmatched junction bases numbered 6, after V lost 3 bases and J lost 6 bases. The CDR3 has 15 amino acids. The DNA for the CDR3 is TGTGCCAGCAGCGAGGGGGCGCTGAGTAATTCACCCCTCCACTTT. Protein product: CASSEGALSNSPLHF.

This chain links TRBV5-6 with TRBJ2-3; tentatively, D is TRBD1 (6 bases). V gave up 4 bases and J gave up 1 base, with 13 bases separating them. The CDR3 has 15 amino acids. Germline-derived CDR1 and CDR2 are SGHDT and YYEEEE. The CDR3: CASSRGTPGTDTQYF. As DNA, the CDR3 is TGTGCCAGCAGCAGAGGGACACCTGGCACAGATACGCAGTATTTT.

V usage is TRBV5-6 and J usage is TRBJ1-5, with D perhaps matching TRBD1 (5 bases). With 2 bases removed from V and 2 bases from J, the gap between germline ends came to 11 bases. This CDR3 has 15 amino acids. Germline V CDR1 and CDR2: SGHDT, YYEEEE. The CDR3 region has the DNA TGTGCCAGCAGCTTCAAGGGGCTGGGCAATCAGCCCCAGCATTTT. It translates to CASSFKGLGNQPQHF.

DNA for the CDR3: TGTGCCAGCAGCTCGACAGGGACCGTATCTAACTATGGCTACACCTTC. As protein: CASSSTGTVSNYGYTF. The chain employs TRBV11-2 and TRBJ1-2; TRBD1 agrees at 7 bases. This CDR3 spans 16 amino acids. V shed 4 bases and J 0 bases; nucleotides not matched to a gene: 8. Germline-derived CDR1 and CDR2 are SGHAT and FQNNGV.

CDR3 DNA: TGTGCCAGCAAGAATCGGGGGATTTCCTACAATGAGCAGTTCTTC. Encoded protein: CASKNRGISYNEQFF. The chain links TRBV6-5 to TRBJ2-1; possibly TRBD2 for D (6 bases). The CDR3 sequence is 15 residues long. Germline CDR1 MNHEY, CDR2 SVGAGI. The ends were cut back, 7 bases at V and 1 base at J, with 14 bases in the middle.

V is TRBV19 and J is TRBJ1-6; 7 bases are shared with TRBD1. The trim removed 9 bases at V and 9 bases at J, leaving 5 bases unmatched. Looked up from germline, CDR1 is LNHDA and CDR2 is SQIVND (reference sequence). The CDR3 length is 12 residues. As DNA, the CDR3 is TGTGCCAGCGACAGGGCGGGTTCACCCCTCCACTTT. Amino acid sequence: CASDRAGSPLHF.

The genes are TRBV24-1 and TRBJ2-5; TRBD2 matches at 12 bases. V was clipped by 5 bases and J by 4 bases; unmatched bases: 4. The CDR3 runs 15 residues. Germline V gene lookup returns CDR1 KGHDR and CDR2 SFDVKD. As DNA, the CDR3 is TGTGCCACCAGTGCCGTGGGACTAGCGGGAGAGACCCAGTACTTC. This translates into CATSAVGLAGETQYF.

The rearrangement joins TRBV28 to TRBJ2-5; the D gene is possibly TRBD2 (6 bases). The V gene's germline CDR1 is MDHEN and CDR2 SYDVKM. V gave up 6 bases and J gave up 4 bases, with 12 bases separating them. This CDR3 has 13 amino acids. The CDR3 loop reads CASSTGDVETQYF. CDR3 coding DNA: TGTGCCAGCAGCACGGGAGATGTAGAGACCCAGTACTTC. Full variable domain (remainder filled in from reference TRBV28 and TRBJ2-5): DVKVTQSSRYLVKRTGEKVFLECVQDMDHENMFWYRQDPGLGLRLIYFSYDVKMKEKGDIPEGYSVSREKKERFSLILESASTNQTSMYLCASSTGDVETQYFGPGTRLLVL.

The V call is TRBV6-5, the J call TRBJ1-2, with D perhaps TRBD1 (6 bases). Germline V lookup: CDR1 MNHEY, CDR2 SVGAGI. V was pared by 6 bases and J by 5 bases, with 16 bases between. This CDR3 has 14 residues. In nucleotides, the CDR3 is TGTGCCAGCAGCCCCCCCGGGACATGGTATGGCTACACCTTC. The encoded protein is CASSPPGTWYGYTF.

The V gene is TRBV7-2, the J gene TRBJ1-5; D gene unclear. The CDR3 extends over 13 amino acids. The V gene lost 3 bases and the J gene lost 5 bases, with 8 bases spanning the gap. CDR1 and CDR2 from the germline V gene are SGHTA and FQGNSA. CDR3 coding DNA: TGTGCCAGCAGCTTTTCCTTCGATCAGCCCCAGCATTTT. Its translation: CASSFSFDQPQHF.

The chain uses TRBV11-2 and TRBJ1-2, with 8 bases aligning to TRBD1. Germline trimming cut 4 bases from V and 5 bases from J; bases unmatched to any gene: 3. This CDR3 region has 13 residues. CDR1 and CDR2 from the germline V gene are SGHAT and FQNNGV. CDR3 residues: CASSSGQGYGYTF. CDR3 DNA sequence: TGTGCCAGCAGCTCCGGACAGGGTTATGGCTACACCTTC.

The chain joins TRBV19 to TRBJ1-5; weak D call: TRBD1 (6 bases). This CDR3 spans 13 amino acids. V was pared by 8 bases and J by 6 bases, with 14 bases between. From germline, CDR1 is LNHDA and CDR2 SQIVND (reference sequence). CDR3 residues: CASAGDRGQPQHF. Written as DNA, the CDR3 is TGTGCCAGTGCAGGGGATCGCGGTCAGCCCCAGCATTTT.

This clone showed up just once. The chain has TRBV10-1 and TRBJ2-3; D perhaps matches TRBD2 (7 bases). Germline assignment: CDR1 WNHNN and CDR2 SYGVQD (reference sequence). The V and J ends lost 5 bases and 7 bases respectively, with 13 bases between them. This CDR3 region has 13 residues. The CDR3 sequence: CASSPGGANTQYF. The CDR3 DNA reads as TGCGCCAGCAGTCCGGGGGGCGCGAATACGCAGTATTTT.

This chain uses TRBV9 with TRBJ1-6; a weak D match, TRBD1 (5 bases). V lost 4 bases and J 0 bases, leaving 11 bases between the germline ends. CDR1 is SGDLS, CDR2 YYNGEE, per germline. This CDR3 is built from 16 residues. This CDR3 reads CASSTRQSSYNSPLHF. The CDR3 DNA reads as TGTGCCAGCAGCACTCGACAGAGCTCCTATAATTCACCCCTCCACTTT.

V gene TRBV24-1 combines with J gene TRBJ2-5; D perhaps matches TRBD2 (6 bases). The CDR3 has 16 amino acids. With 1 base removed from V and 5 bases from J, the gap between germline ends came to 16 bases. Germline CDR1 is KGHDR and CDR2 is SFDVKD. The CDR3 nucleotides are TGTGCCACCAGTGATTTCCCGGCGGAGGGGCGCGAGACCCAGTACTTC. This codes for CATSDFPAEGRETQYF.